The present T cell receptor beta chain was sequenced within a study of beta chain features in type 1 diabetes. The wider study: Age, gender and cell yields were similar between patients and healthy donors. Study-level findings and limits: Among patients, naive, central memory and Treg TCRB repertoires appeared more similar than among healthy donors.

Since all of the isolated RNA was reverse transcribed, expressed TCRB transcripts were what got sequenced. Only in-frame clones appear in the TCRdb table, and some are missing; sequencing was by immunoSEQ multiplex PCR. This sample has 900,000 or so clones; 17% occur once, and the top ten carry about 0.02%. As concerns this clone: Its antigen is undetermined.

The CDR3 runs to 14 residues. Deletions cut 7 bases from V and 7 bases from J, with 17 bases between. Germline lookup yields CDR1 SEHNR and CDR2 FQNEAQ (reference sequence). Sequenced: naive CD4+ T cells from blood. The rearrangement uses TRBV7-9 and TRBJ2-4, with a possible D match to TRBD2 (6 bases). The receptor was isolated from a young woman in good health. CDR3 sequence (DNA): TGTGCCAGCAACCCCCTAGCGATATGGAACATTCAGTACTTC. This gives the protein CASNPLAIWNIQYF.